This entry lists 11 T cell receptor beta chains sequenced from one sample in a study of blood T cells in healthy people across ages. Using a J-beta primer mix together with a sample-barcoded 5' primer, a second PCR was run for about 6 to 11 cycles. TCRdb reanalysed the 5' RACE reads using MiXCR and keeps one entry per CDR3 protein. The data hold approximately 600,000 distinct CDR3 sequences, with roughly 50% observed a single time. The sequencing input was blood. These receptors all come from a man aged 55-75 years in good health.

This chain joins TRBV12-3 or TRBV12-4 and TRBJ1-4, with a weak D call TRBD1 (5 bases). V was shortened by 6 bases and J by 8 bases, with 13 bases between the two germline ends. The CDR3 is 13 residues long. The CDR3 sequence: CASRTTEGEKLFF. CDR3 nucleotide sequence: TGTGCCAGCAGGACCACCGAGGGGGAAAAACTGTTTTTT.

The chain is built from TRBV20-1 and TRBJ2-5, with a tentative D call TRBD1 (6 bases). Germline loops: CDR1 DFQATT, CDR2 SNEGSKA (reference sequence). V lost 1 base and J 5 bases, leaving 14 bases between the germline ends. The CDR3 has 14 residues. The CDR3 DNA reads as TGCAGTGCTAGAGCCGACAGGTCATGGGAGACCCAGTACTTC. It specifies CSARADRSWETQYF.

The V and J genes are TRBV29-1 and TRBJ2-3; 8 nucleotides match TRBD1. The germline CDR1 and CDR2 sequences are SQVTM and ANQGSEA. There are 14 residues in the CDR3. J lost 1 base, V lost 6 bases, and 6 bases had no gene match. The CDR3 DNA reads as TGCAGCGTAGGACAGGGACACGGCACAGATACGCAGTATTTT. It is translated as CSVGQGHGTDTQYF.

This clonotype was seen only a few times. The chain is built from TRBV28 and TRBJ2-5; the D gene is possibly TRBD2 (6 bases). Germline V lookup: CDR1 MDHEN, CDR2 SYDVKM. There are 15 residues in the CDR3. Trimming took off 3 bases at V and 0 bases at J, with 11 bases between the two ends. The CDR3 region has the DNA TGTGCCAGCAGTTTTGGCGGGGCGTACCAAGAGACCCAGTACTTC. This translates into CASSFGGAYQETQYF.

CDR3: CSAKRNIPEEYEQYF. The CDR3 region has the DNA TGCAGTGCTAAGAGGAACATCCCCGAGGAGTACGAGCAGTACTTC. V is TRBV20-1 and J is TRBJ2-7, with D unresolved. Germline lookup yields CDR1 DFQATT and CDR2 SNEGSKA (reference sequence). The CDR3 consists of 15 residues. The V end lost 4 bases, the J end lost 4 bases, and 20 bases lay between the germline ends.

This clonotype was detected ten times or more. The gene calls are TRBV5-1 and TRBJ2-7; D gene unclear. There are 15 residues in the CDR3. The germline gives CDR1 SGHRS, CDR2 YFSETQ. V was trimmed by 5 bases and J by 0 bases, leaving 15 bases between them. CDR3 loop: CASRLYRSNSYEQYF. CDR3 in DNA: TGCGCCAGCAGACTTTACAGATCAAACTCCTACGAGCAGTACTTC.

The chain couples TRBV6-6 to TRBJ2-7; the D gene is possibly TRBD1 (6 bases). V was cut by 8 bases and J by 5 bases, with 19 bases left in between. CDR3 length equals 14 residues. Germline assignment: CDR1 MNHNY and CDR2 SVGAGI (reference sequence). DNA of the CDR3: TGTGCCAGCTGGGACGTGAGGCAGGGGAACGAGCAGTACTTC. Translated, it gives CASWDVRQGNEQYF.

This CDR3 is CASSLEGGAYEQYF. CDR3 nucleotides: TGTGCCAGCAGCTTAGAGGGAGGGGCCTACGAGCAGTACTTC. The genes are TRBV7-9 and TRBJ2-7, with 7 bases that match TRBD2. V was clipped by 1 base and J by 2 bases; unmatched bases: 2. The CDR3 covers 14 residues. From germline, CDR1 is SEHNR and CDR2 FQNEAQ (reference sequence).

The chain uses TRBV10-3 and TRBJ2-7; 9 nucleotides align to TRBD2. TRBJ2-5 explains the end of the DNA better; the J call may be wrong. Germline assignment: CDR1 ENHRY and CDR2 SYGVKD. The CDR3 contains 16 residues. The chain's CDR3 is CAISDPSGGKGETQYF. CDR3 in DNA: TGTGCCATCAGTGATCCCAGCGGGGGGAAGGGAGAGACCCAGTACTTC.

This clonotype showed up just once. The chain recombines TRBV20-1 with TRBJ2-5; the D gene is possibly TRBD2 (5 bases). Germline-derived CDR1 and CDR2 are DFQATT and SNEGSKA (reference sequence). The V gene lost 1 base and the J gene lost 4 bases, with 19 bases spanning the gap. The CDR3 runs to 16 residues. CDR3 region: CSARGAPTSSPETQYF. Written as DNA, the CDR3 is TGCAGTGCTAGAGGGGCCCCTACTAGTTCCCCAGAGACCCAGTACTTC.

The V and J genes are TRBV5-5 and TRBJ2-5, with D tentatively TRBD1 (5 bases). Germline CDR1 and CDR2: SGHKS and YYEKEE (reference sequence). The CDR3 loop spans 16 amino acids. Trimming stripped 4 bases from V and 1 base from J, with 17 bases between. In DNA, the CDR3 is TGTGCCAGCAGCCCCCGGTTTGGGGCTTTCCAAGAGACCCAGTACTTC. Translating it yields CASSPRFGAFQETQYF.